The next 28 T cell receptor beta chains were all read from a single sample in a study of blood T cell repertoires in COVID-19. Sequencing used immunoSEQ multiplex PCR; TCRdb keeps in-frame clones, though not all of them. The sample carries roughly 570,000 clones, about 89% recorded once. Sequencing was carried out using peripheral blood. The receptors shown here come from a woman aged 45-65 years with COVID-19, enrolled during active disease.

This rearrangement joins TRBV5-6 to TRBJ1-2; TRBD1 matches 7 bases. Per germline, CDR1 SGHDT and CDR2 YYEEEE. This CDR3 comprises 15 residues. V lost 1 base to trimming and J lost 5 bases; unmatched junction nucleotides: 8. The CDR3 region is CASSLRRGFDYGYTF. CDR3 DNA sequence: TGTGCCAGCAGCTTGCGCAGGGGGTTTGATTATGGCTACACCTTC.

CDR3 sequence (DNA): TGTGCCAGTAGTATTAGGGGCTCGGACACTGAAGCTTTCTTT. Translated, it gives CASSIRGSDTEAFF. The chain is built from TRBV19 and TRBJ1-1, with D perhaps matching TRBD1 (5 bases). The ends were cut back, 3 bases at V and 3 bases at J, with 11 bases in the middle. The CDR3 covers 14 residues. Germline V gives CDR1 LNHDA, CDR2 SQIVND (reference sequence).

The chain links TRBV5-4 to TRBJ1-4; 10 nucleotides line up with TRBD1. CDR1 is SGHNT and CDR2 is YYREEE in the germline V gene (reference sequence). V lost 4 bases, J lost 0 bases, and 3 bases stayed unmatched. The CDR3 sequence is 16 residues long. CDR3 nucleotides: TGTGCCAGCAGCCGTGGACAGGGGGCAACTAATGAAAAACTGTTTTTT. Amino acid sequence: CASSRGQGATNEKLFF.

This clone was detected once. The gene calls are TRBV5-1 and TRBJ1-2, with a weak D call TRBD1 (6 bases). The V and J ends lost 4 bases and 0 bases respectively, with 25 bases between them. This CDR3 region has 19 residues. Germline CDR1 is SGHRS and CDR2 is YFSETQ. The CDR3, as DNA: TGCGCCAGCAGCAGGCAAGGACAGCAAAGTTTACAACCTAACTATGGCTACACCTTC. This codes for CASSRQGQQSLQPNYGYTF.

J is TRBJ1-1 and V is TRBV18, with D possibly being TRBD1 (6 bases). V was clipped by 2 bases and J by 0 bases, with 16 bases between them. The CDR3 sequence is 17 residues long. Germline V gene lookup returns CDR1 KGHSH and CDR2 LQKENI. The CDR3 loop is CASSPSGGASMNTEAFF. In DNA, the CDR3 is TGTGCCAGCTCACCAAGTGGGGGGGCGTCCATGAACACTGAAGCTTTCTTT.

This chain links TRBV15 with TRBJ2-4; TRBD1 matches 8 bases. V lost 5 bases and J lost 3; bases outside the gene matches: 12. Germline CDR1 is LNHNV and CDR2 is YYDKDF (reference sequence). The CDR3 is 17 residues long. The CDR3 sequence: CATSPGRGTGGKNIQYF. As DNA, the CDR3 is TGTGCCACCAGCCCCGGGCGGGGTACAGGGGGCAAAAACATTCAGTACTTC.

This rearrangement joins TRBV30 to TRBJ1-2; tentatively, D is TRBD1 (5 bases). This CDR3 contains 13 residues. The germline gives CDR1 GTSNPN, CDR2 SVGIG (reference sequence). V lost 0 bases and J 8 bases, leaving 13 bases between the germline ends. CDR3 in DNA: TGTGCCTGGAGTGTAGCCCAGGGTGGCGGCTACACCTTC. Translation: CAWSVAQGGGYTF.

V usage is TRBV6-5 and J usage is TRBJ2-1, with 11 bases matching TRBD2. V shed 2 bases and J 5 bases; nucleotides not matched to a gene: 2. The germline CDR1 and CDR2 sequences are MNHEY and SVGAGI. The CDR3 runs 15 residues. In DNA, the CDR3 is TGTGCCAGCAGTTACAAACTAGCGGGGGACAATGAGCAGTTCTTC. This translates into CASSYKLAGDNEQFF.

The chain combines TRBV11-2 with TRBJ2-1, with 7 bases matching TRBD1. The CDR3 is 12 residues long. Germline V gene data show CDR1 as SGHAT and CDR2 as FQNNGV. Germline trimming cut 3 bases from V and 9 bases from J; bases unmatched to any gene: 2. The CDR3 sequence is CASSFSGGEQFF. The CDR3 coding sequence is TGTGCCAGCAGCTTTTCAGGGGGTGAGCAGTTCTTC. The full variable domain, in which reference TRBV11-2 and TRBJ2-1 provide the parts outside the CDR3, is EAGVAQSPRYKIIEKRQSVAFWCNPISGHATLYWYQQILGQGPKLLIQFQNNGVVDDSQLPKDRFSAERLKGVDSTLKIQPAKLEDSAVYLCASSFSGGEQFFGPGTRLTVL.

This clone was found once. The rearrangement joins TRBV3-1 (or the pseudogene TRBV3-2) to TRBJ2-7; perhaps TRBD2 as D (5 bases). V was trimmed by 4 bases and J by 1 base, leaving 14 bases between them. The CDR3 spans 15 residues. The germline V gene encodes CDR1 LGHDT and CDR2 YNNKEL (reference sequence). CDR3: CASSPQRVGSYEQYF. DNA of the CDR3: TGTGCCAGCAGCCCTCAGAGGGTTGGATCCTACGAGCAGTACTTC.

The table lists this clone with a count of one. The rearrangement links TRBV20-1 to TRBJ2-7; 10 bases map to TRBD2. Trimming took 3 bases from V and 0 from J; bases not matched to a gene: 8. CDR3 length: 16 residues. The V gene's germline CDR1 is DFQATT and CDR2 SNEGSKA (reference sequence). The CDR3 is CSASPPLAGASYEQYF. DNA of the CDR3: TGCAGTGCTAGTCCTCCCCTAGCGGGGGCCTCCTACGAGCAGTACTTC.

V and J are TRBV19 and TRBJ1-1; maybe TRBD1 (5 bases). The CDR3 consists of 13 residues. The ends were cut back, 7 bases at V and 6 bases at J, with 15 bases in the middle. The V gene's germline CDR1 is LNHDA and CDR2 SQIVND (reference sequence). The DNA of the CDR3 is TGTGCCAGTAATACGGTGAAAGGGGCTGAAGCTTTCTTT. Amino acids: CASNTVKGAEAFF. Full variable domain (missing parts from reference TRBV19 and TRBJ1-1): DGGITQSPKYLFRKEGQNVTLSCEQNLNHDAMYWYRQDPGQGLRLIYYSQIVNDFQKGDIAEGYSVSREKKESFPLTVTSAQKNPTAFYLCASNTVKGAEAFFGQGTRLTVV.

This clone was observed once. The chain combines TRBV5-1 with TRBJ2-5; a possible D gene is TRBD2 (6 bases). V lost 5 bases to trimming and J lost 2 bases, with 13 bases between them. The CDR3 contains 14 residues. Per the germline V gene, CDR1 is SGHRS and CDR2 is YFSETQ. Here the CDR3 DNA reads TGCGCCAGCAGTGGGGGGAATCGGCAAGAGACCCAGTACTTC. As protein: CASSGGNRQETQYF.

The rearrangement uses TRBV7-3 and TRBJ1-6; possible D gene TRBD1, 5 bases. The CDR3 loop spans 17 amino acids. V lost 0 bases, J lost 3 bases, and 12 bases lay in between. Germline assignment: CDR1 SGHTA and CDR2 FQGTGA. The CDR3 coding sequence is TGTGCCAGCAGCTTAACGGGGGAGGGTGTCTATAATTCACCCCTCCACTTT. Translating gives CASSLTGEGVYNSPLHF.

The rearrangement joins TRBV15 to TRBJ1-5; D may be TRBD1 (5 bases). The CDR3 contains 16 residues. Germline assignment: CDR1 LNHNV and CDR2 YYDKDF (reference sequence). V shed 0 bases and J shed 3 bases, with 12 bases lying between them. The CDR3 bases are TGTGCCACCAGCAGAGAGGCCAGGGCCAACAATCAGCCCCAGCATTTT. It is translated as CATSREARANNQPQHF. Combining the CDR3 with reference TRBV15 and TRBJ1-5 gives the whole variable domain DAMVIQNPRYQVTQFGKPVTLSCSQTLNHNVMYWYQQKSSQAPKLLFHYYDKDFNNEADTPDNFQSRRPNTSFCFLDIRSPGLGDTAMYLCATSREARANNQPQHFGDGTRLSIL.

For the CDR3, the DNA is TGTGCCAGCAGCAGTAGGCAGGATTATCAGCCCCAGCATTTT. Translating gives CASSSRQDYQPQHF. The genes are TRBV3-1 (or the pseudogene TRBV3-2) and TRBJ1-5; D uncertain. Germline loops: CDR1 LGHDT, CDR2 YNNKEL (reference sequence). CDR3 length: 14 residues. Trimming left V 5 bases short and J 5 bases short, with 13 bases between.

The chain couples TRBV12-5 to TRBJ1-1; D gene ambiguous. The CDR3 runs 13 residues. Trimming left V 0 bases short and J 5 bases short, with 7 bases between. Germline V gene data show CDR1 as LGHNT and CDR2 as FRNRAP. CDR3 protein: CASGLVAGTEAFF. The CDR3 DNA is TGTGCTAGTGGTTTGGTAGCCGGGACTGAAGCTTTCTTT.

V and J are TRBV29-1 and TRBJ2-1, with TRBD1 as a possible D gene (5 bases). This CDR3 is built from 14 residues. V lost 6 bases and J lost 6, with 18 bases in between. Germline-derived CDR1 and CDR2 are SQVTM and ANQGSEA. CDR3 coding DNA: TGCAGCGTGCAAAGGGGCCTTGTAGGCAATGAGCAGTTCTTC. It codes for CSVQRGLVGNEQFF.

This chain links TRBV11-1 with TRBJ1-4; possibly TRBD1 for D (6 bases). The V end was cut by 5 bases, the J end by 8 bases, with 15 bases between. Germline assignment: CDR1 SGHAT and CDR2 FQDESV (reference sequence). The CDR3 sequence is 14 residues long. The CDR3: CASSPTGLNEKLFF. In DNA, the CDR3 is TGTGCCAGCAGCCCGACAGGACTGAACGAAAAACTGTTTTTT.

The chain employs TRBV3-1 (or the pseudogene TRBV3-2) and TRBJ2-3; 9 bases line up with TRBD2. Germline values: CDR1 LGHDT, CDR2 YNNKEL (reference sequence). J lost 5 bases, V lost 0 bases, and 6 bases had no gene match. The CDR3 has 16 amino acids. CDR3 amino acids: CASSQDWAGGRDTQYF. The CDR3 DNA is TGTGCCAGCAGCCAAGATTGGGCGGGGGGGCGAGATACGCAGTATTTT.

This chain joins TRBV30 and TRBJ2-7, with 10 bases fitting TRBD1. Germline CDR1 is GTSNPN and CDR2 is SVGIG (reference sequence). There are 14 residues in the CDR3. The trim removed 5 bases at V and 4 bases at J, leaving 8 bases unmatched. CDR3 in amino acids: CAWDRDRGDYEQYF. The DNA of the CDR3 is TGTGCCTGGGACCGGGACAGGGGAGATTACGAGCAGTACTTC.

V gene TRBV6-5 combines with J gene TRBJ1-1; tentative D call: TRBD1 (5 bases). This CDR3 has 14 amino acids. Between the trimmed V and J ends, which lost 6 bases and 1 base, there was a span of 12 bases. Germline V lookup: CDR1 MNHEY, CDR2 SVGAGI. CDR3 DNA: TGTGCCAGCAGCTTCGGACAAACGAACACTGAAGCTTTCTTT. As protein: CASSFGQTNTEAFF.

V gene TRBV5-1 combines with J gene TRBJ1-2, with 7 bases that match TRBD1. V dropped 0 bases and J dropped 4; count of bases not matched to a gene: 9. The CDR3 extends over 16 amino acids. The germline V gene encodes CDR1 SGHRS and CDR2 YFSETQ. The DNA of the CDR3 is TGCGCCAGCAGCTTGGAGGGACAGTCCCTGAGCTATGGCTACACCTTC. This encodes CASSLEGQSLSYGYTF.

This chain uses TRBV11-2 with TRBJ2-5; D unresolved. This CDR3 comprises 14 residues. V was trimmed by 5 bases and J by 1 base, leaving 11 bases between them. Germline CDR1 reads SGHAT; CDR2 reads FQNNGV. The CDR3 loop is CASSPPYAQETQYF. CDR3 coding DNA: TGTGCCAGCAGCCCCCCCTATGCCCAAGAGACCCAGTACTTC. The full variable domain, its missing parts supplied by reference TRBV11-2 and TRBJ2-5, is EAGVAQSPRYKIIEKRQSVAFWCNPISGHATLYWYQQILGQGPKLLIQFQNNGVVDDSQLPKDRFSAERLKGVDSTLKIQPAKLEDSAVYLCASSPPYAQETQYFGPGTRLLVL.

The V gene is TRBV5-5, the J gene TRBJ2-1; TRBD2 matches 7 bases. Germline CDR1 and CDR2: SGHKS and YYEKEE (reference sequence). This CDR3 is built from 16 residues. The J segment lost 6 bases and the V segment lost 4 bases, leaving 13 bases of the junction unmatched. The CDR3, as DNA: TGTGCCAGCAGCCAGGGACTATCCACCCAAGTCAATGAGCAGTTCTTC. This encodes CASSQGLSTQVNEQFF.

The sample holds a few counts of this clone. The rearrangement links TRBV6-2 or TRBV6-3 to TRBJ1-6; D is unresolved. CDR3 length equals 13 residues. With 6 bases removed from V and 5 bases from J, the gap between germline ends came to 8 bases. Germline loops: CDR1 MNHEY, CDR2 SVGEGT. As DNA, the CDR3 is TGTGCCAGCAGCCAGGAGAATAATTCACCCCTCCACTTT. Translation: CASSQENNSPLHF.

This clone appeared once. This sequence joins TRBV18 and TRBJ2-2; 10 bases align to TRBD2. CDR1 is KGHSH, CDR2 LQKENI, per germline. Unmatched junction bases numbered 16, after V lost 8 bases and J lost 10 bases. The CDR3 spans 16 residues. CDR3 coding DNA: TGTGCCAGCACCCCGTCGGCTAGCGGGGGTCGGGAGGAGCTGTTTTTT. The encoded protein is CASTPSASGGREELFF.

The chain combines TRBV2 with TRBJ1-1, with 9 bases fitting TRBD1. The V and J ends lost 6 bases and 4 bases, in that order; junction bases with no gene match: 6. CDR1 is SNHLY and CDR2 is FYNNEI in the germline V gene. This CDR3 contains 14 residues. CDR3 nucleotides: TGTGCCAGCAGGGGGGGACAGGGATTCACTGAAGCTTTCTTT. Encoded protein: CASRGGQGFTEAFF.